A selection of T cell receptor beta chains follows, all from one sample in a study of T cell clones after liver transplantation. Using immunoSEQ multiplex PCR, the repertoire was profiled, and TCRdb retains in-frame clones only, with some absent. The sample includes approximately 51,000 clones, roughly nine tenths of them seen just once. Sample: CD8+ T cells from blood, taken 12 months after liver transplant. The origin of the receptors is a human patient who received a liver transplant. Some T cells here may be from the graft donor. Each CDR3 is given with its conserved first and last residue. D genes are given only for firm matches. Size is stated for part of the rows, as once, few or many counts, or as a class when the clone is expanded.

cdr3_length | clone_size | j_call | v_call | d_call | cdr3_aa | cdr3_nt
13 | NA | TRBJ2-7 | TRBV10-3 | NA | CAIFSGSSYEQYF | TGTGCCATCTTTTCAGGATCCTCCTACGAGCAGTACTTC
14 | NA | TRBJ1-5 | TRBV28 | NA | CASSFRAFNQPQHF | TGTGCCAGCAGTTTTAGGGCTTTCAATCAGCCCCAGCATTTT
14 | NA | TRBJ1-2 | TRBV28 | NA | CASSLGPSNYGYTF | TGTGCCAGCAGTTTGGGCCCAAGTAACTATGGCTACACCTTC
16 | NA | TRBJ2-2 | TRBV7-7 | TRBD1 | CASSHPDRVDTGELFF | TGTGCTAGCAGCCACCCGGACAGGGTGGACACCGGGGAGCTGTTTTTT
16 | few | TRBJ2-7 | TRBV28 | TRBD2 | CATRQGLADPRYEQYF | TGTGCCACCCGACAGGGACTAGCGGACCCGCGATACGAGCAGTACTTC
14 | NA | TRBJ2-3 | TRBV5-6 | NA | CASSLVSDTDTQYF | TGTGCCAGCAGCTTGGTTTCAGACACAGATACGCAGTATTTT
16 | once | TRBJ2-1 | TRBV28 | NA | CASSTIAASIYNEQFF | TGTGCCAGCAGTACCATAGCGGCATCGATCTACAATGAGCAGTTCTTC
15 | NA | TRBJ1-1 | TRBV19 | NA | CASSNQALTQNEAFF | TGTGCCAGTAGTAACCAAGCCCTTACACAGAATGAAGCTTTCTTT
14 | few | TRBJ2-5 | TRBV7-2 | TRBD2 | CASSMGLAGETQYF | TGTGCCAGCAGCATGGGACTAGCGGGGGAGACCCAGTACTTC
14 | NA | TRBJ1-1 | TRBV19 | NA | CASSMTGGVIEAFF | TGTGCCAGTAGTATGACAGGTGGGGTAATTGAGGCTTTCTTT
15 | NA | TRBJ2-1 | TRBV19 | NA | CASSMGLGPYNEQFF | TGTGCCAGTAGTATGGGTCTTGGACCCTACAATGAGCAGTTCTTC
13 | NA | TRBJ1-5 | TRBV28 | TRBD1 | CASSYRGSQPQHF | TGTGCCAGCAGTTACAGGGGCAGTCAGCCCCAGCATTTT
17 | NA | TRBJ2-7 | TRBV28 | TRBD1 | CASSLGAPGQGDHEQYF | TGTGCCAGCAGTTTGGGAGCGCCGGGACAGGGGGATCACGAGCAGTACTTC
14 | NA | TRBJ2-7 | TRBV28 | TRBD2 | CASSLLAESYEQYF | TGTGCCAGCAGTTTACTAGCGGAGAGCTACGAGCAGTACTTC
14 | many | TRBJ2-7 | TRBV19 | NA | CASSRAVLLNEQYF | TGTGCCAGTAGTAGGGCGGTCCTATTGAACGAGCAGTACTTC
15 | NA | TRBJ1-1 | TRBV19 | NA | CASSYGQGGYTEAFF | TGTGCCAGTAGTTACGGGCAAGGAGGGTACACTGAAGCTTTCTTT
15 | once | TRBJ2-1 | TRBV27 | TRBD1 | CASSGYDRAGNEQFF | TGTGCCAGCAGCGGATATGACAGGGCCGGGAATGAGCAGTTCTTC
12 | NA | TRBJ2-7 | TRBV30 | NA | CAWSVMDYEQYF | TGTGCCTGGAGTGTAATGGACTACGAGCAGTACTTC
13 | NA | TRBJ2-5 | TRBV5-1 | NA | CASSSDSRETQYF | TGCGCCAGCAGCTCCGACAGCCGGGAGACCCAGTACTTC
10 | NA | TRBJ2-1 | TRBV2 | NA | CAGSRAQQFF | TGTGCCGGAAGTCGGGCCCAGCAGTTCTTC
14 | NA | TRBJ1-1 | TRBV4-3 | TRBD1 | CASSEQGAQTEAFF | TGCGCCAGCAGCGAACAGGGGGCCCAAACTGAAGCTTTCTTT
14 | NA | TRBJ2-7 | TRBV7-6 | NA | CASSLATSSYEQYF | TGTGCCAGCAGCTTAGCGACTAGCTCCTACGAGCAGTACTTC
15 | NA | TRBJ2-3 | TRBV9 | TRBD2 | CASSATSGMTDTQYF | TGTGCCAGCAGCGCGACTAGCGGGATGACAGATACGCAGTATTTT
18 | NA | TRBJ2-1 | TRBV19 | TRBD2 | CASSITSGLAGPYTEQFF | TGTGCCAGTAGTATCACCTCGGGACTAGCGGGGCCTTACACTGAGCAGTTCTTC
13 | NA | TRBJ2-2 | TRBV9 | NA | CASSVSPPGELFF | TGTGCCAGCAGCGTCTCACCCCCCGGGGAGCTGTTTTTT
15 | NA | TRBJ2-5 | TRBV29-1 | NA | CSVESEGSPQETQYF | TGCAGCGTTGAAAGTGAGGGCAGCCCCCAAGAGACCCAGTACTTC
14 | NA | TRBJ1-3 | TRBV7-8 | NA | CASSQVLSGNTIYF | TGTGCCAGCAGCCAGGTTCTCTCTGGAAACACCATATATTTT
16 | NA | TRBJ2-3 | TRBV5-4 | TRBD2 | CASSSLAEGDTDTQYF | TGTGCCAGCAGCTCACTAGCGGAGGGGGACACAGATACGCAGTATTTT
15 | NA | TRBJ2-5 | TRBV4-1 | TRBD2 | CASSPTTSGEETQYF | TGCGCCAGCAGCCCCACGACTAGCGGTGAGGAGACCCAGTACTTC
16 | NA | TRBJ2-3 | TRBV2 | NA | CAIPKSGGKIADTQYF | TGTGCCATCCCTAAGAGTGGCGGGAAGATCGCAGATACGCAGTATTTT
14 | NA | TRBJ2-7 | TRBV30 | TRBD1 | CAWSIPGGTYEQYF | TGTGCCTGGAGTATACCAGGGGGAACCTACGAGCAGTACTTC
13 | NA | TRBJ2-7 | TRBV28 | NA | CASSLIGIYEQYF | TGTGCCAGCAGTTTAATAGGAATCTACGAGCAGTACTTC
11 | NA | TRBJ1-1 | TRBV5-1 | NA | CASSRGTEAFF | TGCGCCAGCAGCCGGGGGACTGAAGCTTTCTTT
14 | NA | TRBJ2-1 | TRBV9 | NA | CASSIPGLHNEQFF | TGTGCCAGCAGCATCCCGGGACTCCACAATGAGCAGTTCTTC
13 | NA | TRBJ1-4 | TRBV7-9 | NA | CASSHVEWTELFF | TGTGCCAGCAGCCATGTTGAGTGGACAGAACTGTTTTTT
16 | NA | TRBJ2-7 | TRBV15 | NA | CATSGGLDSATYEQYF | TGTGCCACCAGCGGCGGCCTTGACAGCGCTACCTACGAGCAGTACTTC
12 | NA | TRBJ2-3 | TRBV5-1 | NA | CASSLGALDRYF | TGCGCCAGCAGCTTGGGGGCGTTGGACAGATATTTT
15 | NA | TRBJ2-1 | TRBV6-6 | NA | CASSYLGSSYNEQFF | TGTGCCAGCAGTTACCTAGGGAGCTCCTACAATGAGCAGTTCTTC
14 | NA | TRBJ2-5 | TRBV25-1 | TRBD1 | CASSELGTAETQYF | TGTGCCAGCAGTGAGCTCGGGACAGCAGAGACCCAGTACTTC
15 | NA | TRBJ2-3 | TRBV30 | TRBD2 | CAWTAGTSGTDTQYF | TGTGCCTGGACCGCCGGGACTAGCGGAACAGATACGCAGTATTTT
14 | NA | TRBJ2-3 | TRBV30 | NA | CAWSATGLTDTQYF | TGTGCCTGGAGTGCCACGGGGCTCACAGATACGCAGTATTTT
12 | NA | TRBJ1-1 | TRBV6-6 | NA | CASSRVNTEAFF | TGTGCCAGCAGTAGGGTGAACACTGAAGCTTTCTTT
14 | NA | TRBJ2-1 | TRBV7-6 | NA | CASSLAEAHNEQFF | TGTGCCAGCAGCTTAGCGGAGGCCCACAATGAGCAGTTCTTC
16 | medium-sized | TRBJ1-2 | TRBV7-2 | NA | CASSLGGVGAKYGYTF | TGTGCCAGCAGCTTAGGTGGTGTAGGGGCCAAATATGGCTACACCTTC
15 | NA | TRBJ2-3 | TRBV4-1 | TRBD2 | CASSPSSGSTDTQYF | TGCGCCAGCAGCCCTTCTAGCGGAAGCACAGATACGCAGTATTTT
12 | NA | TRBJ2-7 | TRBV27 | TRBD1 | CASSLLGQGPYF | TGTGCCAGCAGTTTACTAGGACAGGGCCCGTACTTC
13 | NA | TRBJ2-7 | TRBV13 | NA | CASSPKGPYEQYF | TGTGCCAGCAGCCCTAAAGGACCATACGAGCAGTACTTC
15 | once | TRBJ2-5 | TRBV27 | TRBD1 | CASREQGFGVGAQYF | TGTGCCAGCAGGGAACAGGGGTTCGGAGTCGGGGCCCAGTACTTC
14 | NA | TRBJ2-7 | TRBV7-2 | NA | CASSGSGISYEQYF | TGTGCCAGCAGCGGATCGGGAATCTCCTACGAGCAGTACTTC
15 | NA | TRBJ1-4 | TRBV6-6 | NA | CASSLTGSGFEKLFF | TGTGCCAGCAGCTTAACAGGGTCAGGGTTTGAAAAACTGTTTTTT